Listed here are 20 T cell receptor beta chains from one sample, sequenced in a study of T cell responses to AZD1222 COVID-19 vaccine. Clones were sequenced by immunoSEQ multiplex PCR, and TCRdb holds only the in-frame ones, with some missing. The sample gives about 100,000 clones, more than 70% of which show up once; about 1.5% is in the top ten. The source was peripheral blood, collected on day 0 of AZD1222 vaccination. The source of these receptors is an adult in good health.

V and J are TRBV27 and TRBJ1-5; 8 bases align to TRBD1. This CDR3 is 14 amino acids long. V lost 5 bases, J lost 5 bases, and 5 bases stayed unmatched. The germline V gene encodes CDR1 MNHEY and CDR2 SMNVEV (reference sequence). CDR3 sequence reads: CASSTGQGYQPQHF. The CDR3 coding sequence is TGTGCCAGCAGTACCGGACAGGGTTATCAGCCCCAGCATTTT.

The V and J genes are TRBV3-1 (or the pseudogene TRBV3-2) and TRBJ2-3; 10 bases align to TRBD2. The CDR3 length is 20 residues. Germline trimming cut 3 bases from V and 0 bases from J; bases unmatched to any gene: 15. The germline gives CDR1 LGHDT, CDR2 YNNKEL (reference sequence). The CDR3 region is CASSHDLLIPGLASTDTQYF. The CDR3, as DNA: TGTGCCAGCAGCCACGATCTCCTAATTCCGGGACTAGCGAGCACAGATACGCAGTATTTT.

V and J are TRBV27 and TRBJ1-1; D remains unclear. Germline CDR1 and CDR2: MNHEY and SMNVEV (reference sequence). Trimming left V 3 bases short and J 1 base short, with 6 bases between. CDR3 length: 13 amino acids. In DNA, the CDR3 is TGTGCCAGCAGTTTGACGGCGAACACTGAAGCTTTCTTT. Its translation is CASSLTANTEAFF.

The CDR3 region is CASSEAGGPPYEQYF. Here the CDR3 DNA reads TGTGCCAGCAGTGAAGCCGGCGGTCCTCCCTACGAGCAGTACTTC. This rearrangement joins TRBV6-1 to TRBJ2-7, with unresolved D. V shed 0 bases and J shed 2 bases, with 11 bases lying between them. Germline CDR1 is MNHNS and CDR2 is SASEGT. The CDR3 sequence is 15 residues long.

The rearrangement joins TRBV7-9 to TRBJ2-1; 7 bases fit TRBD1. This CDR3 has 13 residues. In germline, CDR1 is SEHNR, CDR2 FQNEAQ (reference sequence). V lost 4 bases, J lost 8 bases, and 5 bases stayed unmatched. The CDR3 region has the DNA TGTGCCAGCAGCTCTGGACAGGTCTATGAGCAGTTCTTC. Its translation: CASSSGQVYEQFF.

The CDR3 protein is CASSSTLAGGNTGELFF. The DNA of the CDR3 is TGTGCCAGCAGCTCCACTCTAGCGGGAGGGAACACCGGGGAGCTGTTTTTT. This rearrangement joins TRBV7-3 to TRBJ2-2; 11 bases fit TRBD2. The V and J ends lost 4 bases and 1 base, in that order; junction bases with no gene match: 5. The CDR3 runs 17 residues. From germline, CDR1 is SGHTA and CDR2 FQGTGA.

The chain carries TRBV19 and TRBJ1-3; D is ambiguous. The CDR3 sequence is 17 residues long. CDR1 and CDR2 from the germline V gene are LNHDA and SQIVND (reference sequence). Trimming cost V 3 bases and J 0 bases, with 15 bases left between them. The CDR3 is CASSITAARSSGNTIYF. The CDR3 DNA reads TGTGCCAGTAGTATTACGGCAGCCCGATCCTCTGGAAACACCATATATTTT.

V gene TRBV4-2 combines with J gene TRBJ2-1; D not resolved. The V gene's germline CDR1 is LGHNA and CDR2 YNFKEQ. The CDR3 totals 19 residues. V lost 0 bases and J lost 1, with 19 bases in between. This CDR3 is CASSQDRMTPVASYNEQFF. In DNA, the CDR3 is TGTGCCAGCAGCCAAGATAGGATGACGCCGGTGGCGTCCTACAATGAGCAGTTCTTC.

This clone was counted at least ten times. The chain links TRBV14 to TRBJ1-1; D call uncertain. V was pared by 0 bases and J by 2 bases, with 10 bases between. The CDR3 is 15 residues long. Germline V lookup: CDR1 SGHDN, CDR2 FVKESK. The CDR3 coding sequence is TGTGCCAGCAGCCAAGATCTGAAAGAAAACACTGAAGCTTTCTTT. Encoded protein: CASSQDLKENTEAFF.

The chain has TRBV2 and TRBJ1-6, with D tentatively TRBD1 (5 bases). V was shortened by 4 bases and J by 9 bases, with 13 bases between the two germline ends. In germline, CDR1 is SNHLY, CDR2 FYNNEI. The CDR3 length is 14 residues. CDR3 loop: CASSVRQGSSPLHF. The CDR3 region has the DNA TGTGCCAGCAGTGTCAGGCAGGGAAGTTCACCCCTCCACTTT.

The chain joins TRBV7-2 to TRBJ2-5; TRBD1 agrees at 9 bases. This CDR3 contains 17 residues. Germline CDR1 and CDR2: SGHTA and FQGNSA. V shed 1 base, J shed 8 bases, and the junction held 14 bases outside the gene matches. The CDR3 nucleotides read TGTGCCAGCAGCTTAGAATTTGGGGTAACAGGGGGCCGAACCCAGTACTTC. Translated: CASSLEFGVTGGRTQYF.

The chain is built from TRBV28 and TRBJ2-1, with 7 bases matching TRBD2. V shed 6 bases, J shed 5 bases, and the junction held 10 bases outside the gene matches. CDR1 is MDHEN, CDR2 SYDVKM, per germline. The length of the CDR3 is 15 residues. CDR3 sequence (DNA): TGTGCCAGCAGAGGTGGGAGGGCCCTCAACAATGAGCAGTTCTTC. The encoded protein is CASRGGRALNNEQFF.

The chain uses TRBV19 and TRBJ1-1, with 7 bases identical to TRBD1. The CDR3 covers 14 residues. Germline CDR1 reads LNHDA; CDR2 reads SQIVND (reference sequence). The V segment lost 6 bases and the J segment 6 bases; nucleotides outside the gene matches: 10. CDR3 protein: CASSQQGTIAEAFF. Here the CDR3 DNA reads TGTGCCAGTAGCCAACAGGGGACGATCGCTGAAGCTTTCTTT.

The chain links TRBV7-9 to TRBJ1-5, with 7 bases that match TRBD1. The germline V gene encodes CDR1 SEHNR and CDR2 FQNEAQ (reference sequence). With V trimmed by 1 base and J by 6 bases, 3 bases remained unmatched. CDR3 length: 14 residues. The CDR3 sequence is CASSLGQGSQPQHF. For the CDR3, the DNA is TGTGCCAGCAGCTTAGGACAGGGTAGTCAGCCCCAGCATTTT. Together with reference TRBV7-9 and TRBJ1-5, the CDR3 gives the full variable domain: DTGVSQNPRHKITKRGQNVTFRCDPISEHNRLYWYRQTLGQGPEFLTYFQNEAQLEKSRLLSDRFSAERPKGSFSTLEIQRTEQGDSAMYLCASSLGQGSQPQHFGDGTRLSIL.

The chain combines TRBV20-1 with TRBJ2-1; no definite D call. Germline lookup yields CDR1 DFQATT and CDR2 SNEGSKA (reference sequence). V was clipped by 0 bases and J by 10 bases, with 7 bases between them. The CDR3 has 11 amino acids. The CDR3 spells CSAREIGEQFF. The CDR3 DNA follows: TGCAGTGCTAGAGAGATTGGAGAGCAGTTCTTC.

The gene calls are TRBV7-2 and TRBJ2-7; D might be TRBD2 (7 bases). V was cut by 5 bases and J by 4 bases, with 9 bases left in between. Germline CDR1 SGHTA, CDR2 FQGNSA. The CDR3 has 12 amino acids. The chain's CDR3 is CASSGGAYEQYF. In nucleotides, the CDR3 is TGTGCCAGCAGCGGGGGGGCATACGAGCAGTACTTC.

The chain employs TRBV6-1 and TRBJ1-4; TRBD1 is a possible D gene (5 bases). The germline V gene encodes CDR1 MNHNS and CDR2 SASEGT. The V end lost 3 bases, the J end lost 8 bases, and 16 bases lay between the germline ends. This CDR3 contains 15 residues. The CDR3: CASSEGTGWIEKLFF. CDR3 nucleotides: TGTGCCAGCAGTGAGGGTACAGGTTGGATCGAAAAACTGTTTTTT.

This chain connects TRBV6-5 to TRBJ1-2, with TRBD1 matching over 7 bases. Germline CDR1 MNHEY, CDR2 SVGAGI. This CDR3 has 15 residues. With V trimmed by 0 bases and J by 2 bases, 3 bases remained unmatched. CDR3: CASSYSGQLNYGYTF. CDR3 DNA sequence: TGTGCCAGCAGTTACTCGGGACAGTTAAACTATGGCTACACCTTC.

CDR3: CASNRGTDTQYF. The CDR3 DNA sequence: TGTGCCAGCAATAGGGGCACAGATACGCAGTATTTT. The chain has TRBV9 and TRBJ2-3; the D is unclear. V lost 6 bases and J 1 base, leaving 6 bases between the germline ends. This CDR3 has 12 residues. CDR1 and CDR2 (germline): SGDLS, YYNGEE.

CDR3 sequence reads: CASSLGTLGTQYF. CDR3 nucleotides: TGTGCCAGTAGTCTCGGGACCTTGGGTACGCAGTATTTT. The J gene is TRBJ2-3, the V gene TRBV19; either TRBD1 or TRBD2 may fit D (5 bases each). V was cut by 5 bases and J by 8 bases, with 14 bases left in between. The CDR3 length is 13 residues. Germline V lookup: CDR1 LNHDA, CDR2 SQIVND (reference sequence).